These 4 T cell receptor beta chains originate from one sample sequenced in a study of T-cell memory formation after mild COVID-19. A single record per CDR3 protein comes from TCRdb applying MiXCR to the 5' RACE reads. The data show some 330,000 distinct CDR3 sequences, under 25% seen once. Sequencing input: PBMCs or a T cell subset sorted from them (not recorded which). All receptors come from an adult woman who had mild COVID-19 (a few samples of this study predate the infection). Cell type and time point are not known.

J is TRBJ2-3 and V is TRBV12-3 or TRBV12-4; 11 nucleotides agree with TRBD2. CDR3 length: 16 amino acids. V was pared by 3 bases and J by 3 bases, with 5 bases of the junction left unmatched. CDR3 in amino acids: CASSFRTSGRTDTQYF. For the CDR3, the DNA is TGTGCCAGCAGTTTTCGTACTAGCGGGAGAACAGATACGCAGTATTTT.

The chain uses TRBV20-1 and TRBJ2-1; a weak D match, TRBD1 (5 bases). CDR1 is DFQATT, CDR2 SNEGSKA, per germline (reference sequence). Trimming pared 2 bases from V and 7 bases from J, leaving 15 bases between. This CDR3 comprises 14 residues. CDR3 amino acids: CSARFRGPWNEQFF. The CDR3 DNA is TGCAGTGCTAGATTTAGGGGCCCTTGGAATGAGCAGTTCTTC.

The chain couples TRBV7-9 to TRBJ2-1; 9 bases fit TRBD2. The CDR3 sequence is 13 residues long. Trimming took 6 bases from V and 5 from J; bases not matched to a gene: 2. Germline V CDR1 and CDR2: SEHNR, FQNEAQ (reference sequence). CDR3 sequence reads: CASRSGGNNEQFF. In DNA form, the CDR3 reads TGTGCCAGCAGAAGCGGGGGGAACAATGAGCAGTTCTTC.

This clonotype was found many times. The rearrangement joins TRBV7-2 to TRBJ2-1, with D tentatively TRBD1 (5 bases). This CDR3 contains 12 residues. Trimming stripped 5 bases from V and 9 bases from J, with 11 bases between. Germline lookup yields CDR1 SGHTA and CDR2 FQGNSA. Here the CDR3 DNA reads TGTGCCAGCAGCCCCCAGGGTAGTGAGCAGTTCTTC. It encodes CASSPQGSEQFF.